Below, 5 T cell receptor beta chains from the same sample are listed, as sequenced in a study of blood T cells in healthy people across ages. A J-beta primer mix and a sample-barcoded 5' primer were used in a second PCR of about 7 to 12 cycles. TCRdb ran MiXCR on the 5' RACE reads and lists one entry per CDR3 protein. The sample lists hundreds of thousands of distinct CDR3 sequences, under 30% occurring once. Another study also made use of these data, one on T cells of mothers and their children.

Sequencing input: blood. These receptors were taken from a boy between 5 and 17 years old in good health.

This clonotype has more than one count but fewer than ten. The rearrangement links TRBV9 to TRBJ2-1; maybe TRBD2 (6 bases). CDR3 length equals 14 residues. The V end lost 3 bases, the J end lost 5 bases, and 12 bases lay between the germline ends. Germline V gives CDR1 SGDLS, CDR2 YYNGEE. The DNA for the CDR3 is TGTGCCAGCAGCGAACGGGACTTTAACAATGAGCAGTTCTTC. Its translation: CASSERDFNNEQFF.

This clonotype occurred a few times. The V gene is TRBV29-1, the J gene TRBJ2-7, with D perhaps TRBD2 (5 bases). This CDR3 spans 14 amino acids. V was trimmed by 1 base and J by 2 bases, leaving 12 bases between them. CDR1 and CDR2 from the germline V gene are SQVTM and ANQGSEA. CDR3 loop: CSVEVPREPYEQYF. CDR3 sequence (DNA): TGCAGCGTTGAAGTGCCGAGGGAGCCCTACGAGCAGTACTTC.

This chain uses TRBV12-3 or TRBV12-4 with TRBJ2-7; D call uncertain. Trimming shortened V by 5 bases and J by 6 bases, and 14 bases separated the two germline ends. This CDR3 comprises 13 residues. The CDR3 spells CASSPDHYSEQYF. DNA for the CDR3: TGTGCCAGCAGTCCGGACCACTATTCCGAGCAGTACTTC.

This clonotype came up a few times. This chain links TRBV29-1 with TRBJ2-3; 8 bases match TRBD2. The CDR3 sequence is 14 residues long. CDR1 is SQVTM and CDR2 is ANQGSEA in the germline V gene. The junction had 6 bases not matched to a gene; V was cut back by 5 bases and J by 2 bases. The CDR3, as DNA: TGCAGCGTTACCCGGACTAGCTTCACAGATACGCAGTATTTT. Translating it yields CSVTRTSFTDTQYF.

This CDR3 reads CASSLGDRGEAFF. The DNA of the CDR3 is TGTGCCAGCTCCCTAGGGGACAGGGGTGAAGCTTTCTTT. The genes are TRBV12-3 or TRBV12-4 and TRBJ1-1; 10 positions agree with TRBD1. This CDR3 is 13 amino acids long. Trimming removed 8 bases from V and 7 bases from J; junction bases left unmatched: 7.